This TCR beta chain comes out of a study of shared clonotypes between healthy human individuals. The study, taken as a whole, reports: Naive subsets tended to show greater estimated richness than memory subsets.

V lost 9 bases to trimming and J lost 2 bases, with 20 bases between them. This CDR3 spans 15 amino acids. Per germline, CDR1 WSHSY and CDR2 SAAADI. In the source study's methods: Owing to the provision of junction-only sequences devoid of quality scores by immunoSEQ, filtering differed. The table came from immunoSEQ multiplex PCR; TCRdb's copy has only in-frame clones and leaves some out. V and J calls and clone size are those listed in that table; D and trimming were worked out from the DNA. The table has under 600,000 clones, about 96% seen once. About this clone itself: Its antigen remains unknown.

The V gene is TRBV10-2, the J gene TRBJ2-7, with TRBD2 as a possible D gene (5 bases). This clonotype was sampled from a woman aged 30 to 39 in good health. Material for sequencing was naive CD4+ T cells sorted from blood. Subset indicated: CD45RA+ positively selected. As DNA, the CDR3 is TGCGCCAGTTCAGAGGGCTTTAGAACAGCCTACGAGCAGTACTTC. Translated: CASSEGFRTAYEQYF.